Listed below are T cell receptor beta chains from one sample, sequenced in a study of T cell clones after liver transplantation. Produced via immunoSEQ multiplex PCR; TCRdb's table is partial and in-frame only. This table has some 23,000 clones, about 70% appearing once. Source: CD4+ T cells from blood, taken before liver transplant. All receptors come from a human donor who received a liver transplant. Each CDR3 is given with its conserved first and last residue. Fields, in order: D gene, J gene, clone size, V gene, CDR3 protein, CDR3 DNA. The D gene is left open where the match is weak. Not every row has a clone size; where given, it reads once, few, many or a size class.

D: .; J: TRBJ2-5; size: .; V: TRBV15; CDR3: CATSRDLVETQYF; DNA: TGTGCCACCAGCAGAGACCTAGTAGAGACCCAGTACTTC
D: .; J: TRBJ1-1; size: .; V: TRBV5-1; CDR3: CASSFRGLNTEAFF; DNA: TGCGCCAGCAGCTTTCGGGGATTGAACACTGAAGCTTTCTTT
D: .; J: TRBJ2-5; size: .; V: TRBV7-2; CDR3: CASSSGWGMGETQYF; DNA: TGTGCCAGCAGCTCAGGATGGGGGATGGGAGAGACCCAGTACTTC
D: TRBD1; J: TRBJ2-3; size: .; V: TRBV5-1; CDR3: CASRLYGQGSTDTQYF; DNA: TGCGCCAGCCGGCTCTACGGACAGGGTAGCACAGATACGCAGTATTTT
D: .; J: TRBJ2-1; size: few; V: TRBV5-4; CDR3: CASSLFPPSLNEQFF; DNA: TGTGCCAGCAGCTTGTTCCCGCCTAGCCTGAATGAGCAGTTCTTC
D: .; J: TRBJ2-5; size: .; V: TRBV14; CDR3: CASSQAGTRKETQYF; DNA: TGTGCCAGCAGCCAAGCCGGGACGAGGAAAGAGACCCAGTACTTC
D: TRBD1; J: TRBJ2-2; size: few; V: TRBV2; CDR3: CASSEDRVQAGELFF; DNA: TGTGCCAGCAGCGAGGACAGGGTTCAGGCCGGGGAGCTGTTTTTT
D: TRBD2; J: TRBJ2-1; size: .; V: TRBV7-8; CDR3: CASSLELLAGGGNEQFF; DNA: TGTGCCAGCAGCTTAGAGCTCCTAGCGGGGGGGGGCAATGAGCAGTTCTTC
D: .; J: TRBJ2-6; size: once; V: TRBV5-6; CDR3: CASSFNGANVLTF; DNA: TGTGCCAGCAGCTTTAACGGGGCCAACGTCCTGACTTTC
D: .; J: TRBJ1-5; size: .; V: TRBV2; CDR3: CASSEQGGNQPQHF; DNA: TGTGCCAGCAGTGAACAGGGTGGCAATCAGCCCCAGCATTTT
D: TRBD1; J: TRBJ1-2; size: .; V: TRBV7-2; CDR3: CASSQGQGYGYTF; DNA: TGTGCCAGCAGCCAGGGACAGGGATATGGCTACACCTTC
D: .; J: TRBJ2-2; size: .; V: TRBV4-3; CDR3: CASSQDVRRLAHGELFF; DNA: TGCGCCAGCAGCCAAGATGTAAGGCGCCTGGCCCACGGGGAGCTGTTTTTT
D: TRBD1; J: TRBJ2-7; size: .; V: TRBV5-6; CDR3: CASSLSPTGGAYYEQYF; DNA: TGTGCCAGCAGCTTGTCTCCGACAGGGGGCGCGTATTACGAGCAGTACTTC
D: .; J: TRBJ2-2; size: .; V: TRBV4-3; CDR3: CASSHPEFGELFF; DNA: TGCGCCAGCAGCCACCCGGAGTTCGGGGAGCTGTTTTTT
D: .; J: TRBJ2-5; size: .; V: TRBV2; CDR3: CASQPLGGETQYF; DNA: TGTGCCAGCCAGCCGTTGGGGGGCGAGACCCAGTACTTC
D: .; J: TRBJ1-5; size: .; V: TRBV28; CDR3: CASSRPGAEGQPQHF; DNA: TGTGCCAGCAGTAGACCCGGGGCTGAGGGTCAGCCCCAGCATTTT
D: .; J: TRBJ2-2; size: .; V: TRBV19; CDR3: CASSIVRTLVGELFF; DNA: TGTGCCAGTAGTATAGTACGAACATTAGTTGGGGAGCTGTTTTTT
D: TRBD2; J: TRBJ2-1; size: .; V: TRBV5-1; CDR3: CASSLAPSGSNYNEQFF; DNA: TGCGCCAGCAGCTTGGCCCCTAGCGGGAGTAATTACAATGAGCAGTTCTTC
D: .; J: TRBJ1-6; size: .; V: TRBV28; CDR3: CASYRGASPLHF; DNA: TGTGCCAGCTACCGGGGAGCTTCACCCCTCCACTTT
D: .; J: TRBJ2-1; size: .; V: TRBV30; CDR3: CAWNKFGEQFF; DNA: TGTGCCTGGAACAAATTCGGGGAGCAGTTCTTC